This TCR beta chain stems from a study of blood T cell repertoires in COVID-19. Study information: T cells, B-cell-depleted T cells, or PBMCs supplied cDNA or gDNA.

V lost 0 bases and J lost 1; bases outside the gene matches: 5. Germline-derived CDR1 and CDR2 are SGHRS and YFSETQ. CDR3 length equals 17 residues. The table came from immunoSEQ multiplex PCR; TCRdb's copy has only in-frame clones and leaves some out. Found here are about 440,000 clones, approximately 88% of them singletons; the top ten hold around 13%. This receptor was obtained from a woman in her forties or fifties with COVID-19, enrolled during active disease. The chain is built from TRBV5-1 and TRBJ2-3; 10 bases agree with TRBD2. The material sequenced was peripheral blood. Here the CDR3 reads CASSLARLAGGTDTQYF. CDR3 bases: TGCGCCAGCAGCTTGGCCCGTCTAGCGGGGGGCACAGATACGCAGTATTTT.